This TCR beta chain was sequenced in a study of patients and donors after allogeneic stem cell transplantation (dated by TCRdb to 2018 to 2020). The sample holds a few counts of this clonotype. Its specific antigen is unknown. No clone much larger than this one lies a single base away; base qualities are absent. Libraries were made using RT-PCR. The run used a NextSeq 550. TCRdb's own reprocessing of the public reads used fastp at Q25 and MiXCR and kept productive beta chains. Entries that share a CDR3 protein sequence are merged under the most common genes and DNA. The sample table holds over 400,000 distinct CDR3 sequences, of which roughly 16% were seen once. 7.2% of the sample lies in the top ten. This sequence originates from a human donor who was either an allogeneic HSCT recipient or a stem cell or donor lymphocyte infusion donor (not recorded which). It is not recorded whose cells these are; they may come from a transplant donor. Source material: blood, either unsorted or a sorted T cell fraction (not recorded which).

The CDR3 is CSARVGVGAATNYGYTF. The DNA sequence is as follows: TGCAGTGCTAGAGTGGGGGTGGGGGCAGCCACTAACTATGGCTACACCTTC. The chain couples TRBV20-1 to TRBJ1-2, with TRBD1 perhaps the D gene, on 6 matching bases. CDR1 and CDR2 are drawn from the germline V gene (reference sequence): DFQATT, SNEGSKA. Including cysteine and phenylalanine, the CDR3 has 17 amino acids. The sequence is cut down to CDR3 DNA, 51 bases in frame from base 1. Trimming at the junction amounts to 1 base on V and 0 bases on J, and the germline ends lie 18 bases apart.